This T cell receptor (beta chain) was captured in a study of shared clonotypes between healthy human individuals. Profiled with immunoSEQ multiplex PCR; TCRdb holds only in-frame clones, not every one. Among over 2 million clones listed, 85% to 95% were seen once. After removal of 1 base from V and 2 bases from J, the junction contained 7 bases not matched to a gene. Germline V gene sequence: CDR1 SGHAT, CDR2 FQNNGV. The CDR3 contains 17 residues. The chain couples TRBV11-2 to TRBJ2-7; 11 positions match TRBD2. The sequenced material came from naive CD4+ T cells sorted from blood. The subset here: CD45RA+ positively selected. The clonotype comes from a man between 18 and 35 years old in good health. CDR3 DNA: TGTGCCAGCAGCTTAGTAGGAGCACTAGCGGGAGCCTACGAGCAGTACTTC. The encoded protein is CASSLVGALAGAYEQYF.